This TCR beta chain was recovered during a study of blood T cell repertoires in COVID-19. About the study: Samples of COVID-19 (acute and convalescent) were obtained from the United States, Italy and Spain. Nucleic acid was either cDNA or gDNA, and it came from T cells, B-cell-depleted T cells, or PBMCs.

CDR3 length: 14 amino acids. The ends lost 0 bases at V and 4 bases at J; junction bases unmatched: 4. Germline CDR1 and CDR2: SGHRS and YFSETQ. In the original analysis: Cell counts per sample came from amplifying reference gene primers. The protocol was immunoSEQ multiplex PCR, while the TCRdb copy is restricted to in-frame clones and leaves out a portion. V and J calls and clone size are given by that table; D and trimming were obtained from the DNA. Counted here are around 470,000 clones, nearly 90% occurring once; the ten biggest clones make up 0.75% to 0.9%. Seattle patients were enrolled while actively infected and followed longitudinally.

The receptor was isolated from a man between 18 and 35 years old with COVID-19, enrolled during active disease. This chain connects TRBV5-1 to TRBJ2-7, with 7 bases that match TRBD1. The sequencing sample was made of peripheral blood. CDR3 in amino acids: CASSLEGQMYEQYF. CDR3 DNA sequence: TGCGCCAGCAGCTTGGAGGGACAGATGTACGAGCAGTACTTC.